The clone carrying this T cell receptor (beta chain) was detected once. The entry originates in a study of blood T cell repertoires in COVID-19. Study-wide context: The study drew acute and convalescent COVID-19 samples from the United States, Italy and Spain.

Methods used by the authors: Reference gene primer amplification in the assay estimated nucleated cell counts. Libraries were prepared by immunoSEQ multiplex PCR; TCRdb keeps only in-frame clonotypes and omits some of them. V and J calls and clone size are copied from that table; D and trimming were computed from the DNA. The sample has about 250,000 clones, 70% to 90% seen once. The junction had 6 bases not matched to a gene; V was cut back by 3 bases and J by 6 bases. The CDR3 is 15 residues long. Germline-derived CDR1 and CDR2 are DFQATT and SNEGSKA (reference sequence). This clonotype originated in a man between 18 and 35 years old with active or convalescent COVID-19. The V call is TRBV20-1, the J call TRBJ2-1; TRBD1 aligns across 12 bases. The sequencing input was peripheral blood. CDR3 bases: TGCAGTGCTAGTCGGGACAGGGGGCCTCTCAATGAGCAGTTCTTC. It codes for CSASRDRGPLNEQFF.